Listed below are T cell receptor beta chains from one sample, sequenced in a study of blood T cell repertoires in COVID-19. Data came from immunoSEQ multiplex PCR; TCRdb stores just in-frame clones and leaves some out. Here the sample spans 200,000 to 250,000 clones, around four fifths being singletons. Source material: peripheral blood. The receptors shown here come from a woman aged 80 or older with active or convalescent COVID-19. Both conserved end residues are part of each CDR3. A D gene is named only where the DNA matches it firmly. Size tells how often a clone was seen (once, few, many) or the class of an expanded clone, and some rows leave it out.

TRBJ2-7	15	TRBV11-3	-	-	TGTGCCAGCAGCCCAAACAGGGTCCGAGTCTACGAGCAGTACTTC	CASSPNRVRVYEQYF
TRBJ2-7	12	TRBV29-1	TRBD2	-	TGCAGCGGGACTAGCGATTACTACGAGCAGTACTTC	CSGTSDYYEQYF
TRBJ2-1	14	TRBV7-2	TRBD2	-	TGTGCCAGCAGCAACTCGGGGGGATACAATGAGCAGTTCTTC	CASSNSGGYNEQFF
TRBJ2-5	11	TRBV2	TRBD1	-	TGTGCCAGCACGACAGGGGAGACCCAGTACTTC	CASTTGETQYF
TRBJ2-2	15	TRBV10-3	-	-	TGTGCCATCAGTACCGGGACATCGAACACCGGGGAGCTGTTTTTT	CAISTGTSNTGELFF
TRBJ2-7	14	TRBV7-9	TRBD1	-	TGTGCCAGCAGCCCCGGGACAGGACGCTACGAGCAGTACTTC	CASSPGTGRYEQYF
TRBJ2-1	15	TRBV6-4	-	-	TGTGCCAGCAGTGTGGGCGTGAGCTCCTACAATGAGCAGTTCTTC	CASSVGVSSYNEQFF
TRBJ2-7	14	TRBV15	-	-	TGTGCCACCAGCAGAGGGAAACAGGGCTACGAGCAGTACTTC	CATSRGKQGYEQYF
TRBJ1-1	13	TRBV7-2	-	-	TGTGCCAGCAGCCCTGGACAGTACACTGAAGCTTTCTTT	CASSPGQYTEAFF
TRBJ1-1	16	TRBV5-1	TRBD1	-	TGCGCCAGCAGCCCTCAGACAGGGAGGATGAACACTGAAGCTTTCTTT	CASSPQTGRMNTEAFF
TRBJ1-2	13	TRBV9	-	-	TGTGCCAGCAGCGTGGTTGAGGGCTATGGCTACACCTTC	CASSVVEGYGYTF
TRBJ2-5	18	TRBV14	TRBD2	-	TGTGCCAGCAGCCCAAGCCTCTCGCGGGGGGGCGTTTATGAGACCCAGTACTTC	CASSPSLSRGGVYETQYF
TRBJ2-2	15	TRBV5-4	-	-	TGTGCCAGCAGCTTGGATCCAGGGATTGCCGGGGAGCTGTTTTTT	CASSLDPGIAGELFF
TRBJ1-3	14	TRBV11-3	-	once	TGTGCCAGCAGCTTAGACAGGGTTGGAAACACCATATATTTT	CASSLDRVGNTIYF
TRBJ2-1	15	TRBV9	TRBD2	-	TGTGCCAGCAAGCGCCTAGCGGGGGAGGGGAATGAGCAGTTCTTC	CASKRLAGEGNEQFF
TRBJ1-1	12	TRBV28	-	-	TGTGCCAGCACTACAGGGACCAAACAAGCTTTCTTT	CASTTGTKQAFF
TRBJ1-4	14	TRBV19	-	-	TGTGCCAGTAGTATTGCAACAATCGATGAAAAACTGTTTTTT	CASSIATIDEKLFF
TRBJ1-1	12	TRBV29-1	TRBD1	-	TGCAGCGCGACAGGGACGAACACTGAAGCTTTCTTT	CSATGTNTEAFF
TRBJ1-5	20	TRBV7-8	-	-	TGTGCCAGCAGCCTGGAACCTCTCGGCAGGGCACTACGGAGCAATCAGCCCCAGCATTTT	CASSLEPLGRALRSNQPQHF
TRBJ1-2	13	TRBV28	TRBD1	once	TGTGCCAGCAGTCCAGAGGACAGGGGTGGCTACACCTTC	CASSPEDRGGYTF
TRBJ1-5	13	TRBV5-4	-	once	TGTGCCAGCAGCCTAGCGGCCGGTCAGCCCCAGCATTTT	CASSLAAGQPQHF
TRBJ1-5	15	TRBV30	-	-	TGTGCCTGGCCCGGCGTGACAGCCGCGGATCAGCCCCAGCATTTT	CAWPGVTAADQPQHF
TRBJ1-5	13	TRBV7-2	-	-	TGTGCCAGCAGCCCGAACAGCGGCCAGCCCCAGCATTTT	CASSPNSGQPQHF
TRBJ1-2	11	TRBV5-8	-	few	TGTGCCAGCAGCTTGGTGGGCGGCTACACCTTC	CASSLVGGYTF
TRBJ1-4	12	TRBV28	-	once	TGTGCCAGCAGTTTACGCAGGGAAAAACTGTTTTTT	CASSLRREKLFF
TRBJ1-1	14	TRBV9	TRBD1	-	TGTGCCAGCAGCCCCCGGACAGGGTGGACTGAAGCTTTCTTT	CASSPRTGWTEAFF
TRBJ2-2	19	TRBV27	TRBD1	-	TGTGCCAGCAGTTTACGTACCATACCGGGACAGGGGGGAACCGGGGAGCTGTTTTTT	CASSLRTIPGQGGTGELFF
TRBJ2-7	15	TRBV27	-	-	TGTGCCAGCAGTTTTAGGAGACTAGGGACCTACGAGCAGTACTTC	CASSFRRLGTYEQYF
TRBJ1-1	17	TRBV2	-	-	TGTGCCAGCAGTGCCGAAGGGGGGGCAGGGCCCTCTCCTGAAGCTTTCTTT	CASSAEGGAGPSPEAFF
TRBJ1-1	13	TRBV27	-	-	TGTGCCAGCAACGGGGGGCGGTACACTGAAGCTTTCTTT	CASNGGRYTEAFF
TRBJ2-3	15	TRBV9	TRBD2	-	TGTGCCAGCAGCACGCGAAGCGGGGGGGCGAATACGCAGTATTTT	CASSTRSGGANTQYF
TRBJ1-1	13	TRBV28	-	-	TGTGCCAGCACCCACAGGGTTTGGACTGAAGCTTTCTTT	CASTHRVWTEAFF
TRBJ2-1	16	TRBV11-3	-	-	TGTGCCAGCAGCTTAGATTCGGCACAGGGAATAAATGAGCAGTTCTTC	CASSLDSAQGINEQFF
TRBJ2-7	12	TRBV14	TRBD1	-	TGTGCCAGCGGACAGGGGGCTTACGAGCAGTACTTC	CASGQGAYEQYF
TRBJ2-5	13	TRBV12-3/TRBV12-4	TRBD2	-	TGTGCCAGCTCAGCGGGAGGTAGAGAGACCCAGTACTTC	CASSAGGRETQYF
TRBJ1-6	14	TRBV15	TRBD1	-	TGTGCCACCAGCAGAGGACAGGGGAATTCACCCCTCCACTTT	CATSRGQGNSPLHF
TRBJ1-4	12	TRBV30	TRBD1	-	TGTGCCTGGAGTGTGAAGGGACAGGAGATGTTTTTT	CAWSVKGQEMFF
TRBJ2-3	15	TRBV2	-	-	TGTGCCAGCAGTGAGGGGGGTACCCCGGTGGATACGCAGTATTTT	CASSEGGTPVDTQYF
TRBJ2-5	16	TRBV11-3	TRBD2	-	TGTGCCAGCAGTCGATTTCTAGCGGCGTACCAAGAGACCCAGTACTTC	CASSRFLAAYQETQYF
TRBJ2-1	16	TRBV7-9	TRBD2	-	TGTGCCAGCAGCCCCCGATTAGCGGGAGAATACAATGAGCAGTTCTTC	CASSPRLAGEYNEQFF
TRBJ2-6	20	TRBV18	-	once	TGTGCCAGCTCACGATGGGGTGAACAGGGTATGGGGACTGGGGCCAACGTCCTGACTTTC	CASSRWGEQGMGTGANVLTF
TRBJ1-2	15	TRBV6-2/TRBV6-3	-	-	TGTGCCAGCAGTCAATTGACGTTACAGGCCTATGGCTACACCTTC	CASSQLTLQAYGYTF
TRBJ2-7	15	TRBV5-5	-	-	TGTGCCAGCAGCTTGGTCCAGGGCCTCAACTACGAGCAGTACTTC	CASSLVQGLNYEQYF
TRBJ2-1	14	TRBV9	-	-	TGTGCCAGCAGCGACGACAGGGAGGCCAATGAGCAGTTCTTC	CASSDDREANEQFF
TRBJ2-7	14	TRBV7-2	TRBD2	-	TGTGCCAGCAGCTCCACTAGCGGGAGATTCGAGCAGTACTTC	CASSSTSGRFEQYF
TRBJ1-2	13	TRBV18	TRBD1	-	TGTGCCAGCACGATTACAGGGGATCAAGGCTACACCTTC	CASTITGDQGYTF
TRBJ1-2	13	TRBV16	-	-	TGTGCCAGCAGCCAATCTTCCAGCTATGGCTACACCTTC	CASSQSSSYGYTF
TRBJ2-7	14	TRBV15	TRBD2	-	TGTGCCACCACCTTGGGAGGGAGTGCCTACGAGCAGTACTTC	CATTLGGSAYEQYF
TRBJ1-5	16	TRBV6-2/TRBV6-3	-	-	TGTGCCAGCAGTTACTTACCCAGGGGAAGCAATCAGCCCCAGCATTTT	CASSYLPRGSNQPQHF
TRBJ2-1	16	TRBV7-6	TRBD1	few	TGTGCCAGCAGCCCCCGCCCGGGACAGGGTAACAATGAGCAGTTCTTC	CASSPRPGQGNNEQFF
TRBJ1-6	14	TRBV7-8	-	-	TGTGCCAGCAGCTTAGCAGGGGTCAATTCACCCCTCCACTTT	CASSLAGVNSPLHF
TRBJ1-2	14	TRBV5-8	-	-	TGTGCCAGCAGCTTGGACAGACCCCCCTATGGCTACACCTTC	CASSLDRPPYGYTF
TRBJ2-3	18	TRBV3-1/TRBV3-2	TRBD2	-	TGTGCCAGCAGCCGCCCGACTAGCGGGCGAACCAGCACAGATACGCAGTATTTT	CASSRPTSGRTSTDTQYF
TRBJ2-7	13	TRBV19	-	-	TGTGCCAGTAGTATAGCCAGGACCTACGAGCAGTACTTC	CASSIARTYEQYF
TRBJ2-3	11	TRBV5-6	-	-	TGTGCCAGCAGCCTAGGAGATACGCAGTATTTT	CASSLGDTQYF
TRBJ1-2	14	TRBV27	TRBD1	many	TGTGCCAGCAGTTTCCGGGACAGGGGGCATGGCTACACCTTC	CASSFRDRGHGYTF
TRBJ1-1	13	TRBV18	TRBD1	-	TGTGCCAGCTCAGTACAGGGGGGCACTGAAGCTTTCTTT	CASSVQGGTEAFF
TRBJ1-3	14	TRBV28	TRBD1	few	TGTGCCAGCAGTCGCAGACAGGGAGGAAACACCATATATTTT	CASSRRQGGNTIYF
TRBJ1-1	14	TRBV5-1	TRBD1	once	TGCGCCAGCAGCATGGACGGACAGGGCACTGAAGCTTTCTTT	CASSMDGQGTEAFF
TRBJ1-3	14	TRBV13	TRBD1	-	TGTGCCAGCAGCTTCGGGACAGGGGGAAACACCATATATTTT	CASSFGTGGNTIYF